The table lists the clone carrying this T cell receptor beta chain with many counts. This sample is drawn from a study of neurological immune-mediated disorders. V shed 0 bases and J 2 bases; nucleotides not matched to a gene: 8. From germline, CDR1 is LGHNA and CDR2 YSLEER. CDR3 length: 18 amino acids. Template-switch 5'RACE cDNA synthesis added a 10-nucleotide unique molecular identifier. TCRdb fed the 5' RACE reads into MiXCR, producing one record per CDR3 protein. This sample has 80,000 or so distinct CDR3 sequences, with around a tenth found just once. The origin of this receptor is a man in his forties or fifties in good health. Input material: PBMCs. This rearrangement joins TRBV4-3 to TRBJ2-3; 10 positions agree with TRBD2. The CDR3 sequence is CASSQDSQLAGITDTQYF. The DNA of the CDR3 is TGCGCCAGCAGCCAAGATTCCCAACTAGCGGGGATCACAGATACGCAGTATTTT.